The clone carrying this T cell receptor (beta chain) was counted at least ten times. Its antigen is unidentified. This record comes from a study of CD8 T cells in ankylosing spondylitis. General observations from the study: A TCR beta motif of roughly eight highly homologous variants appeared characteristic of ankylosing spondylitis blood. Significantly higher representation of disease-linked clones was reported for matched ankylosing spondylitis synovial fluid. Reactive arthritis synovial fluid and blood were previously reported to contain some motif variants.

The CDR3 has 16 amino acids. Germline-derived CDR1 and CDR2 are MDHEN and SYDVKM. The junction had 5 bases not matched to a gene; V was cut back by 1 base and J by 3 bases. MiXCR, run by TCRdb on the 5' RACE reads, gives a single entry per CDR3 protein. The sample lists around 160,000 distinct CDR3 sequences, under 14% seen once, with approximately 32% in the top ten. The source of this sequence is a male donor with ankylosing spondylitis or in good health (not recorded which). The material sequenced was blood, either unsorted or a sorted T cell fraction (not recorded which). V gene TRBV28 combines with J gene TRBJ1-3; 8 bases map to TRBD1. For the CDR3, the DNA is TGTGCCAGCAGTTTATCAACAGGGGGAGGTGGAAACACCATATATTTT. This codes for CASSLSTGGGGNTIYF.